A few counts support the clone carrying this T cell receptor (beta chain). This record comes from a study of low-dose radiotherapy and immunotherapy resistance in tumors. About the study: Doses of 0.5 Gy per fraction every 2 weeks, totaling 6.5 Gy, went to Cohort 1. Alpha and beta chains were covered, as first-strand cDNA relied on TRAV- and TRBV-specific primers. Daily oral aspirin at 300 mg began on cycle 1 day 1 and lasted four cycles.

This CDR3 region has 12 residues. Trimming cost V 6 bases and J 6 bases, with 12 bases left between them. Germline loops: CDR1 SNHLY, CDR2 FYNNEI. Time point given: before trial treatment. The presence of advanced solid tumors lacking tumor-infiltrating lymphocytes characterized eligible patients. TCR amplification ran approximately 20 PCR cycles using constant-region and V-primer adapter primers. TCRdb re-called the reads through MiXCR, storing one row per CDR3 protein. The sample contains about 50,000 distinct CDR3 sequences, 12% of which appear only once. V and J are TRBV2 and TRBJ2-7; unclear D gene. The origin of this receptor is a female donor with ovarian cancer. This material consisted of PBMCs, taken before treatment. The CDR3 is CASRQLITEQYF. The DNA of the CDR3 is TGTGCCAGCAGACAGTTAATCACCGAGCAGTACTTC.